A selection of T cell receptor beta chains follows, all from one sample in a study of T cell repertoires in cytomegalovirus infection. TCRdb called the reads again in MiXCR, with one record for every CDR3 protein. The sample has about 140,000 distinct CDR3 sequences, approximately 5.9% seen once. The sequencing input was PBMCs. The source of these receptors is a human donor in good health (CMV status not recorded). Some clones in this sample may be carry-over from other donors' samples. Each CDR3 is given without its conserved first and last residue. The order of the fields is D gene, J gene, V gene, clone size, CDR3 protein. The D gene is left open where the match is weak. Clone size, where shown, is once, few, many, or a class for clones that have expanded.

d_gene: -
j_gene: TRBJ2-7
v_gene: TRBV7-2
abundance: many
CDR3aa: ASSPQSGGLHSYEQY

d_gene: TRBD2
j_gene: TRBJ2-7
v_gene: TRBV7-2
abundance: many
CDR3aa: ASSRSGVGYEQY

d_gene: -
j_gene: TRBJ2-5
v_gene: TRBV11-2
abundance: few
CDR3aa: ASSSYWGTQY

d_gene: TRBD2
j_gene: TRBJ2-4
v_gene: TRBV28
abundance: many
CDR3aa: ASSPGGLLAKNIQY

d_gene: TRBD2
j_gene: TRBJ2-3
v_gene: TRBV14
abundance: -
CDR3aa: ASSHAGGFTDTQY

d_gene: -
j_gene: TRBJ2-1
v_gene: TRBV24-1
abundance: few
CDR3aa: ATSDSVGQQF

d_gene: -
j_gene: TRBJ1-3
v_gene: TRBV10-3
abundance: many
CDR3aa: AISGDNSGNTIY

d_gene: TRBD2
j_gene: TRBJ2-3
v_gene: TRBV29-1
abundance: -
CDR3aa: SESGGTDTQY

d_gene: -
j_gene: TRBJ1-5
v_gene: TRBV7-8
abundance: many
CDR3aa: ASSLADSSLQPQH

d_gene: -
j_gene: TRBJ2-7
v_gene: TRBV6-6
abundance: many
CDR3aa: ASSYEDRYEQY

d_gene: TRBD2
j_gene: TRBJ2-1
v_gene: TRBV7-6
abundance: many
CDR3aa: ASSSGRGSEQF

d_gene: -
j_gene: TRBJ1-3
v_gene: TRBV6-5
abundance: many
CDR3aa: ASSYPRPAIDTSGNTIY

d_gene: TRBD1
j_gene: TRBJ1-5
v_gene: TRBV20-1
abundance: few
CDR3aa: SANRDRNQPQH

d_gene: TRBD1
j_gene: TRBJ1-2
v_gene: TRBV29-1
abundance: few
CDR3aa: SVEQGEGYGYT

d_gene: -
j_gene: TRBJ1-1
v_gene: TRBV19
abundance: few
CDR3aa: ASIPPGYTEAF

d_gene: -
j_gene: TRBJ1-1
v_gene: TRBV7-8
abundance: few
CDR3aa: ASSLDRLEAF

d_gene: -
j_gene: TRBJ1-5
v_gene: TRBV12-3/TRBV12-4
abundance: -
CDR3aa: ASSLGLGGNQPQH

d_gene: -
j_gene: TRBJ1-1
v_gene: TRBV29-1
abundance: -
CDR3aa: SVEVVGAEAF

d_gene: TRBD1
j_gene: TRBJ2-5
v_gene: TRBV11-1
abundance: many
CDR3aa: ASSSRVPGTEETQY

d_gene: TRBD1
j_gene: TRBJ2-5
v_gene: TRBV7-2
abundance: many
CDR3aa: ASSSPGTGKTQY

d_gene: -
j_gene: TRBJ1-2
v_gene: TRBV7-2
abundance: many
CDR3aa: ASSPDRDGYT

d_gene: -
j_gene: TRBJ2-2
v_gene: TRBV11-2
abundance: -
CDR3aa: ASSLGFLGPRLFSNTGELF